This T cell receptor (beta chain) was sequenced in a study of shared clonotypes between healthy human individuals. Notes on the study in general: Richness estimates generally favored naive over memory subsets. The generation probabilities recorded for non-shared clonotypes fell below those of clonotypes shared by all four donors.

Deep level was the assay's run setting. The repertoire was sequenced with immunoSEQ multiplex PCR; TCRdb's copy has only in-frame clones and lacks some. The sample yields just over 2,000,000 clones, approximately 95% seen once. Comments on this clone: What it binds is not known.

This CDR3 spans 14 amino acids. V was shortened by 0 bases and J by 6 bases, with 11 bases between the two germline ends. Per germline, CDR1 SGHNT and CDR2 YYREEE (reference sequence). All participating donors were Caucasian adults from Nashville, Tennessee. The sample comprised naive CD4+ T cells sorted from blood. Subset described: CD45RA+ positively selected. V and J are TRBV5-4 and TRBJ2-3; D may be TRBD1 (6 bases). The receptor was derived from a young man in good health. CDR3 nucleotides: TGTGCCAGCAGCTTGGGGGGGCCCCGGGATACGCAGTATTTT. It encodes CASSLGGPRDTQYF.